This passage covers 9 T cell receptor beta chains from one sample sequenced in a study of identical twins (dated by TCRdb to 2016 to 2018). Library construction relied on 5' RACE. These reads were obtained on an Illumina HiSeq 2000. TCRdb trimmed public reads at Q25 via fastp, called clones via MiXCR and kept in-frame beta chains. Rows with one shared CDR3 protein collapse into an entry with the most common genes and DNA. The sample table lists 300,000 to 400,000 distinct CDR3 sequences, 9% of them with a count of one. More than 8% of the sample is taken by the ten largest. Sequencing was done on a sample of naive T cells sorted from blood. The cell subset or site label here, explained by the study, means: cells isolated with a human naive T-cell isolation kit. The source is a woman between 50 and 59 years old in good health.

The DNA for the CDR3 is TGTGCCAGCAGTTACAATGCGGGAGCCGGGGAGCTGTTTTTT. It is translated as CASSYNAGAGELFF. V is TRBV6-5 and J is TRBJ2-2, with 7 positions matching TRBD2. Germline V gives CDR1 MNHEY, CDR2 SVGAGI. This CDR3 contains 14 residues. With V trimmed by 2 bases and J by 6 bases, 3 bases remained unmatched.

This clonotype turned up a few times. The chain combines TRBV5-1 with TRBJ2-7; 10 bases line up with TRBD2. CDR1 SGHRS and CDR2 YFSETQ come from the germline V gene. CDR3 length: 16 amino acids. Losses at the gene ends were 2 bases for V and 0 bases for J; bases not matched to a gene: 5. CDR3 loop: CASSFNLAGVSYEQYF. The CDR3 coding sequence is TGCGCCAGCAGCTTCAACCTAGCGGGAGTCTCCTACGAGCAGTACTTC. Using reference TRBV5-1 and TRBJ2-7 for the parts outside the CDR3, the full variable domain is KAGVTQTPRYLIKTRGQQVTLSCSPISGHRSVSWYQQTPGQGLQFLFEYFSETQRNKGNFPGRFSGRQFSNSRSEMNVSTLELGDSALYLCASSFNLAGVSYEQYFGPGTRLTVT.

The chain combines TRBV3-1 with TRBJ2-7; D possibly corresponds to TRBD1 (6 bases). Trimming removed 0 bases at V and 5 bases at J, with 11 bases between. The length of the CDR3 is 14 residues. Germline V CDR1 and CDR2: LGHDT, YNNKEL (reference sequence). The CDR3 nucleotides read TGTGCCAGCAGCCAAGAAGGGGGTCAGAACGAGCAGTACTTC. Its protein product is CASSQEGGQNEQYF.

Ten or more counts support this clonotype. The chain uses TRBV12-3 or TRBV12-4 and TRBJ2-1, with 10 nucleotides matching TRBD2. The length of the CDR3 is 17 residues. V shed 6 bases, J shed 4 bases, and the junction held 12 bases outside the gene matches. The CDR3 protein is CASSAGVAGGPYNEQFF. In DNA form, the CDR3 reads TGTGCCAGCAGCGCCGGGGTAGCGGGAGGACCATACAATGAGCAGTTCTTC.

The V call is TRBV12-3 or TRBV12-4, the J call TRBJ2-7; D is possibly TRBD1 (6 bases). V shed 5 bases and J shed 3 bases, with 14 bases lying between them. The CDR3 length is 14 residues. The CDR3 DNA reads TGTGCCAGCAGTCATCGGGACAAAGTCTACGAGCAGTACGTC. Its protein is CASSHRDKVYEQYV.

This clonotype was detected only a few times. The rearrangement links TRBV5-5 to TRBJ2-5; 10 bases fit TRBD1. CDR3 size: 17 residues. Trimming cost V 3 bases and J 5 bases; bases outside gene matches: 13. The germline V gene has CDR1 SGHKS and CDR2 YYEKEE (reference sequence). DNA for the CDR3: TGTGCCAGCAGCTCAGACAGGGGGCGACGGAGTCGGGAGACCCAGTACTTC. This gives the protein CASSSDRGRRSRETQYF.

This clonotype was picked up a small number of times. This chain joins TRBV11-2 and TRBJ2-5, with 8 bases matching TRBD2. The V and J ends lost 2 bases and 4 bases, in that order; junction bases with no gene match: 6. CDR1 is SGHAT, CDR2 FQNNGV, per germline. The CDR3 totals 15 residues. CDR3 sequence: CASSLSGSGGETQYF. DNA for the CDR3: TGTGCCAGCAGCTTAAGCGGGAGTGGCGGAGAGACCCAGTACTTC.

The table lists this clonotype with a few counts. The CDR3 loop reads CASRPSGGGANEKLFF. As DNA, the CDR3 is TGTGCCAGCAGACCCTCTGGGGGAGGGGCTAATGAAAAACTGTTTTTT. The chain employs TRBV12-3 or TRBV12-4 and TRBJ1-4, with D tentatively TRBD1 (5 bases). V was trimmed by 6 bases and J by 3 bases, leaving 17 bases between them. The CDR3 is made up of 16 amino acids.

The table lists this clonotype with a few counts. The chain employs TRBV29-1 and TRBJ2-1, with D uncertain. Trimming pared 5 bases from V and 10 bases from J, leaving 6 bases between. CDR1 is SQVTM and CDR2 is ANQGSEA in the germline V gene. This CDR3 spans 9 amino acids. The CDR3 protein is CSVREEQFF. CDR3 sequence (DNA): TGCAGCGTTAGAGAAGAGCAGTTCTTC.